These 2 T cell receptor beta chains originate from one sample sequenced in a study of shared clonotypes between healthy human individuals (dated by TCRdb to about 2020). The library was obtained by the immunoSEQ multiplex PCR assay. In TCRdb, the immuneACCESS table is reduced to in-frame sequences with V and J assigned. These tables do not hold every clone; where another copy was compared, an unresolved V gene accounts for under half, and the others remain unexplained. Recorded for this sample are a few million clones; 80% to 95% of them occurred a single time. Clones ranked in the top ten supply under 0.45% of the sample. The sample consisted of naive CD4+ T cells from PBMCs. Read against the paper, the sample's cell subset or site label means: CD45RA+ positively selected. All receptors derive from a man younger than 30 in good health. Some clones in this sample may be carry-over from other donors' samples.

The chain combines TRBV29-1 with TRBJ1-3; D is perhaps TRBD1 (6 bases). Between the trimmed V and J ends, which lost 4 bases and 4 bases, there was a span of 11 bases. This CDR3 is 13 amino acids long. Germline CDR1 SQVTM, CDR2 ANQGSEA. The CDR3: CSVVEGVGNTIYF. In DNA form, the CDR3 reads TGCAGCGTTGTTGAGGGGGTCGGAAACACCATATATTTT.

The J gene is TRBJ2-3, the V gene TRBV19; 10 positions agree with TRBD2. The germline gives CDR1 LNHDA, CDR2 SQIVND (reference sequence). This CDR3 contains 15 residues. Losses at the gene ends were 6 bases for V and 6 bases for J; bases not matched to a gene: 9. The CDR3 region is CASSHPPSGSDTQYF. CDR3 DNA: TGTGCCAGTAGCCACCCCCCTAGCGGGAGTGATACGCAGTATTTT.